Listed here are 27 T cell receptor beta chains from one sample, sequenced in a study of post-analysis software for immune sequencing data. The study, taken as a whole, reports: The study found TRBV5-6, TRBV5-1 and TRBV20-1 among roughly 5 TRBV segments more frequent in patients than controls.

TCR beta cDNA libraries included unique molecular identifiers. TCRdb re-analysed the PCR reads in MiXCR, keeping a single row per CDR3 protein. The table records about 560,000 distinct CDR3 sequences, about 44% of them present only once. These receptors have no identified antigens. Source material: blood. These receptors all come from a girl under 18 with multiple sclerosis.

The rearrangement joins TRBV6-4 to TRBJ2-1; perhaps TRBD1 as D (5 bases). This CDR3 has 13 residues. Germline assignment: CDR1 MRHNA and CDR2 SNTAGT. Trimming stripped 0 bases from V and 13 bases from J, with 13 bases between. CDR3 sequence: CASSDSERGPQFF. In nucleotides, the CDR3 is TGTGCCAGCAGTGACTCGGAAAGGGGCCCTCAGTTCTTC.

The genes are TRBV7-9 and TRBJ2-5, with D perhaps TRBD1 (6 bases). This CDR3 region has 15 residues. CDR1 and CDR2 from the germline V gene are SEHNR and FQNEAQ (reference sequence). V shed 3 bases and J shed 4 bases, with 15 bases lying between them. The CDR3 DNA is TGTGCCAGCAGCTTTTTGACAGGACTCGCAGAGACCCAGTACTTC. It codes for CASSFLTGLAETQYF.

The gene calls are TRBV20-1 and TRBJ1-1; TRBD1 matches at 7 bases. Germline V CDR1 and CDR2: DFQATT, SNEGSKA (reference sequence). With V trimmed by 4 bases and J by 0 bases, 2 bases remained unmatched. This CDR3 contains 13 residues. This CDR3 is CSATQGVNTEAFF. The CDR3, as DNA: TGCAGTGCTACGCAGGGGGTGAACACTGAAGCTTTCTTT.

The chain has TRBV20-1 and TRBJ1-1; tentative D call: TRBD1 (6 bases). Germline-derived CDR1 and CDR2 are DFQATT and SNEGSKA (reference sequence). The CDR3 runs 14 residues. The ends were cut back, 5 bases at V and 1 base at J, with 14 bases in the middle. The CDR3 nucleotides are TGCAGTGCTTCGATTCCGGACAGGAACACTGAAGCTTTCTTT. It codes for CSASIPDRNTEAFF.

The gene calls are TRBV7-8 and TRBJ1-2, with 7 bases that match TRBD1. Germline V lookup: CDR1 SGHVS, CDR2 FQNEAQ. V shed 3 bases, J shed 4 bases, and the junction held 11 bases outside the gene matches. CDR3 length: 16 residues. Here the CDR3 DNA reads TGTGCCAGCAGCTTTGACTTCCGACAGGGCATCTATGGCTACACCTTC. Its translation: CASSFDFRQGIYGYTF.

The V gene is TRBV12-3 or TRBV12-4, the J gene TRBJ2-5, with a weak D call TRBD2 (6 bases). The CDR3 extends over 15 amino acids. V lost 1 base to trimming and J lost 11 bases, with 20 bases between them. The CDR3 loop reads CASSLGGLRLMEQYF. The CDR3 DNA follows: TGTGCCAGCAGTTTAGGGGGACTCCGTCTGATGGAGCAGTACTTC.

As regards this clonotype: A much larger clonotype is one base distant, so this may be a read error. CDR3 nucleotides: TGTGCCAGCAGCCCCAACGGGGGCTTCAATGAGCAGTTCTTC. This gives the protein CASSPNGGFNEQFF. This chain uses TRBV12-3 or TRBV12-4 with TRBJ2-1, with D possibly being TRBD1 or TRBD2 (6 bases each). The V end was cut by 6 bases, the J end by 6 bases, with 15 bases between. The CDR3 loop spans 14 amino acids.

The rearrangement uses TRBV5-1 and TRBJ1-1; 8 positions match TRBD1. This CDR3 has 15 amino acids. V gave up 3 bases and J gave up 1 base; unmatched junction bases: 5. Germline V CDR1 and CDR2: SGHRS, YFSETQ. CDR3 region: CASSYTGGPNTEAFF. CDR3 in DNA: TGCGCCAGCAGCTATACAGGGGGGCCGAACACTGAAGCTTTCTTT.

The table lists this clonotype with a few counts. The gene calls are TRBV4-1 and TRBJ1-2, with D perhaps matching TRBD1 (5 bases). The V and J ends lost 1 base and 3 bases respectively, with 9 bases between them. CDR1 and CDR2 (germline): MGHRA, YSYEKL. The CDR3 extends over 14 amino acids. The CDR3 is CASSQVGGDYGYTF. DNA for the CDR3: TGCGCCAGCAGCCAAGTGGGGGGTGACTATGGCTACACCTTC.

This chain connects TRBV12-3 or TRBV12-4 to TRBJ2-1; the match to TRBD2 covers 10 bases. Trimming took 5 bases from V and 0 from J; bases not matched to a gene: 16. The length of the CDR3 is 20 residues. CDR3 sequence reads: CASSPGRRTSGFSSYNEQFF. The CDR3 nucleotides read TGTGCCAGCAGTCCCGGTCGTCGGACTAGCGGATTTAGCTCCTACAATGAGCAGTTCTTC.

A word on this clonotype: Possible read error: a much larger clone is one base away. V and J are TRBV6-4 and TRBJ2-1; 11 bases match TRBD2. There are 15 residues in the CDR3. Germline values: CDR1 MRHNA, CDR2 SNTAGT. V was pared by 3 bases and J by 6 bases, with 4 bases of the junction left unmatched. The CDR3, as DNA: TGTGCCAGCAGTGAAGGTAGCGGGGGGGCCAATGAGCAGTTCTTC. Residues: CASSEGSGGANEQFF.

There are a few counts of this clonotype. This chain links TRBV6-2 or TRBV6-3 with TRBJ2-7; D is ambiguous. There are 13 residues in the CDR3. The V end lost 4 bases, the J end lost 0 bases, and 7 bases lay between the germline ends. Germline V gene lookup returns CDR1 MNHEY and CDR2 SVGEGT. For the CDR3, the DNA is TGTGCCAGCAGTTTCGACTTCTCCTACGAGCAGTACTTC. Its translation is CASSFDFSYEQYF.

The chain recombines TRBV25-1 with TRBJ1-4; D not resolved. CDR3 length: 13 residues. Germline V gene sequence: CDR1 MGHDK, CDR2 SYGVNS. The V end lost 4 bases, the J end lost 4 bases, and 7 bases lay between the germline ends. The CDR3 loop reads CASSADGNEKLFF. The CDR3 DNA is TGTGCCAGCAGTGCGGACGGTAATGAAAAACTGTTTTTT.

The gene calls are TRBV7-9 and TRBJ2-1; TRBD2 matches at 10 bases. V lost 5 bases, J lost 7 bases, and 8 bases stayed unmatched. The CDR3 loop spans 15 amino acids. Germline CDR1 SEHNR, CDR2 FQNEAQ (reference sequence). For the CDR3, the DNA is TGTGCCAGCAGCCCCCTAGCGGGAGAAGGAAATGAGCAGTTCTTC. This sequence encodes CASSPLAGEGNEQFF.

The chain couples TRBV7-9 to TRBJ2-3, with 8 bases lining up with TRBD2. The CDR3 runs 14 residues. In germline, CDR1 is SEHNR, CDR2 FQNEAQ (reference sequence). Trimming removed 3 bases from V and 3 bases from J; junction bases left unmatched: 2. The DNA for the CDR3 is TGTGCCAGCAGCTTCCGGGAGGGGACAGATACGCAGTATTTT. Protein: CASSFREGTDTQYF.

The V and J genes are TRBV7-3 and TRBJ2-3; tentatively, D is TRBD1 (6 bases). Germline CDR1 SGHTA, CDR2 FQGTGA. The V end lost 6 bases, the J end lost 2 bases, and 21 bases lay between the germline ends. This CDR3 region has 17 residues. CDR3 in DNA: TGTGCCAGCAGTTTACGGCCCGACAGGACTCACACAGATACGCAGTATTTT. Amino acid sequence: CASSLRPDRTHTDTQYF.

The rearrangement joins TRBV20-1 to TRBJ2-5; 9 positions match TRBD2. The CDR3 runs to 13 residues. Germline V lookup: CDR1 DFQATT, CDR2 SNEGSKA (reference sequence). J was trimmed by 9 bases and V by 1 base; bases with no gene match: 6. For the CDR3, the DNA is TGCAGTGCTAGAGGCGGGGGGGCCTATGCCCAGTACTTC. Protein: CSARGGGAYAQYF.

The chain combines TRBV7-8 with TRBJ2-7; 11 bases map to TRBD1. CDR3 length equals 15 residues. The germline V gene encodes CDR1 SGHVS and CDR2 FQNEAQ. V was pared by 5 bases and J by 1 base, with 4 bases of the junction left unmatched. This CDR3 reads CASSQDRGRSYEQYF. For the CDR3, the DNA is TGTGCCAGCAGCCAGGACAGGGGGCGGTCCTACGAGCAGTACTTC.

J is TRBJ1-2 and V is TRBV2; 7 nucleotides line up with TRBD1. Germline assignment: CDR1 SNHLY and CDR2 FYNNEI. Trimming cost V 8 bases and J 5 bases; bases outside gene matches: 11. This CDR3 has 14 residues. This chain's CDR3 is CASLPDGTAYGYTF. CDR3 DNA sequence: TGTGCCAGCTTACCCGACGGGACAGCATATGGCTACACCTTC. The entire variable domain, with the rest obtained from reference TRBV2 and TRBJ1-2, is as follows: EPEVTQTPSHQVTQMGQEVILRCVPISNHLYFYWYRQILGQKVEFLVSFYNNEISEKSEIFDDQFSVERPDGSNFTLKIRSTKLEDSAMYFCASLPDGTAYGYTFGSGTRLTVV.

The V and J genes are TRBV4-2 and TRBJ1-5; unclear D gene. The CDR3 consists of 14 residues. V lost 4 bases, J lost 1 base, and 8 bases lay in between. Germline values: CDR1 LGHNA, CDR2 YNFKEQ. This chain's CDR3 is CASSPSPSNQPQHF. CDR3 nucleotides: TGTGCCAGCAGCCCATCGCCCAGCAATCAGCCCCAGCATTTT.

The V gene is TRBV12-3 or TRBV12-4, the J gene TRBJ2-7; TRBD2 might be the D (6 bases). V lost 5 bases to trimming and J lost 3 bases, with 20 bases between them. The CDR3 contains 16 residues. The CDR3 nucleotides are TGTGCCAGCAGTCCCGGGGGTGGCACCCGAATCTACGAGCAGTACTTC. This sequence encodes CASSPGGGTRIYEQYF.

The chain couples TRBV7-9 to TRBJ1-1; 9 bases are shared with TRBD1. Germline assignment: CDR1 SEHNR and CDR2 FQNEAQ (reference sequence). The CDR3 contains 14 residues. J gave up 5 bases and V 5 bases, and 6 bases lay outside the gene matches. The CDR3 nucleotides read TGTGCCAGCAGCCCACAGGGGGCGCAGACTGAAGCTTTCTTT. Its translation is CASSPQGAQTEAFF.

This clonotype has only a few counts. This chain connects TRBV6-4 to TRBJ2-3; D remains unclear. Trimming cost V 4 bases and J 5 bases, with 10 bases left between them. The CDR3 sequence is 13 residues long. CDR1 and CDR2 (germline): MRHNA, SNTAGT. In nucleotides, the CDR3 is TGTGCCAGCAGTGCCAGACCAGGAGATACGCAGTATTTT. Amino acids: CASSARPGDTQYF.

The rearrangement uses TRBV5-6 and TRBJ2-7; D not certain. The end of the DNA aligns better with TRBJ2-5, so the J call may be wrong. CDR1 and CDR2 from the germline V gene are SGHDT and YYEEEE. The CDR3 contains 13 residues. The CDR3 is CASSLNERETQYF. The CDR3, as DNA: TGTGCCAGCAGCTTGAATGAGAGGGAGACCCAGTACTTC.

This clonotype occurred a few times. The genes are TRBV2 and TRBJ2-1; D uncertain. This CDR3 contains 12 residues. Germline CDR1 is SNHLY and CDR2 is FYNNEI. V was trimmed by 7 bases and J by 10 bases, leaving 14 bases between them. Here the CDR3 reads CASNGLSTEQFF. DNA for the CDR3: TGTGCCAGCAACGGGTTGTCGACCGAGCAGTTCTTC.

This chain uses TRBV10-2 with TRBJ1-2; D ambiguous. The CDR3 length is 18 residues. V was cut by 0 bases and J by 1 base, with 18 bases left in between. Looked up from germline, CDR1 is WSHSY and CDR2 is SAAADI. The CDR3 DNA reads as TGCGCCAGCAGTGAGTCTGTTTCATCGGAACCTGGTAACTATGGCTACACCTTC. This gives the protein CASSESVSSEPGNYGYTF.

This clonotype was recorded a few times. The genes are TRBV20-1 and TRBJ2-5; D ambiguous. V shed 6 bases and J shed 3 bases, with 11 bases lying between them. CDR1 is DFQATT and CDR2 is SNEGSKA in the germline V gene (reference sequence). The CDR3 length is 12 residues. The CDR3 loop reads CSASHSKETQYF. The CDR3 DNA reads TGCAGTGCCTCGCACAGTAAAGAGACCCAGTACTTC.